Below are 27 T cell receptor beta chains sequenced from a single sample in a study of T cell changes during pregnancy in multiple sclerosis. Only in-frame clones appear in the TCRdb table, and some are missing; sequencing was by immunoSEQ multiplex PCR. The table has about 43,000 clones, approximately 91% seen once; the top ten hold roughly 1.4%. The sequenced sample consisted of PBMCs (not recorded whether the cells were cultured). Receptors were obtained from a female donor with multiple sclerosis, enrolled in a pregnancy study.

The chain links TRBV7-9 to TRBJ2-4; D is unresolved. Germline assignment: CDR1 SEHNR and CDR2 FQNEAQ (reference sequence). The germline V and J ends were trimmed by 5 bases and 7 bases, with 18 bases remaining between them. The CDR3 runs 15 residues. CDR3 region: CASSPGRQTLNIQYF. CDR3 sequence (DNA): TGTGCCAGCAGCCCCGGTCGACAAACTCTGAACATTCAGTACTTC.

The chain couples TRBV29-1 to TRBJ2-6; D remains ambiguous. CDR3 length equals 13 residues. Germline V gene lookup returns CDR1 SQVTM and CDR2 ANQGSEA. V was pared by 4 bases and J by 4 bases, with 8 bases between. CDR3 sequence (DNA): TGCAGCGTTGCGGCAGCCGGGGCCAACGTCCTGACTTTC. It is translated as CSVAAAGANVLTF.

CDR3 residues: CASTVTSNYGYTF. The CDR3, as DNA: TGTGCCAGTACCGTCACCTCTAACTATGGCTACACCTTC. This chain uses TRBV19 with TRBJ1-2; D gene ambiguous. Trimming stripped 7 bases from V and 0 bases from J, with 9 bases between. Looked up from germline, CDR1 is LNHDA and CDR2 is SQIVND (reference sequence). This CDR3 region has 13 residues.

CDR3 coding DNA: TGTGCCAGCAGGGGGACAGGGGGAAGCGCCGGGGAGCTGTTTTTT. As protein: CASRGTGGSAGELFF. The chain employs TRBV5-6 and TRBJ2-2; 11 bases are shared with TRBD1. Germline CDR1 and CDR2: SGHDT and YYEEEE. V gave up 5 bases and J gave up 6 bases; unmatched junction bases: 6. The CDR3 extends over 15 amino acids.

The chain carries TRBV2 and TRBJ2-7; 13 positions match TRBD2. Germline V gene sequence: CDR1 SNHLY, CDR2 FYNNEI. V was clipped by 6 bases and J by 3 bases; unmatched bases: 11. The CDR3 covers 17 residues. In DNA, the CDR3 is TGTGCCAGCAGGAAAACTAGCGGGAGGGCACTCGGCTACGAGCAGTACTTC. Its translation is CASRKTSGRALGYEQYF.

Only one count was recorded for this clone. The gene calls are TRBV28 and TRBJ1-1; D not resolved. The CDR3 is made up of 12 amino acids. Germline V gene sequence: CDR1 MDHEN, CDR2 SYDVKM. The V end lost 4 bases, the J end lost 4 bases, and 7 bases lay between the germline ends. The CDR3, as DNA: TGTGCCAGCAGTTACTTCAGCACTGAAGCTTTCTTT. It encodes CASSYFSTEAFF.

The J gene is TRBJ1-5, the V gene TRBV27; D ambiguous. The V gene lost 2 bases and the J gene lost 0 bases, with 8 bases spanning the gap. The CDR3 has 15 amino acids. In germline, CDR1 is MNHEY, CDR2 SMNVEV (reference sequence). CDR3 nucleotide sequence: TGTGCCAGCAGTTTAGGGCCGGATAGCAATCAGCCCCAGCATTTT. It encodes CASSLGPDSNQPQHF.

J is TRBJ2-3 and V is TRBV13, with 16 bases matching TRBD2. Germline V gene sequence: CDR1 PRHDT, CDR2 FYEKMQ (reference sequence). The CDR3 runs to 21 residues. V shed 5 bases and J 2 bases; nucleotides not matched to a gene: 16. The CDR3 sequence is CASSPRGLAGGPERYTDTQYF. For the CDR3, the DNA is TGTGCCAGCAGCCCGAGGGGACTAGCGGGAGGGCCGGAACGGTACACAGATACGCAGTATTTT.

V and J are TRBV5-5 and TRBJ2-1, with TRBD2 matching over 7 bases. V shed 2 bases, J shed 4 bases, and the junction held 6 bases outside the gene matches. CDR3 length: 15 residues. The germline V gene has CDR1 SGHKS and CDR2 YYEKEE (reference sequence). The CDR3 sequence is CASSFLWRGYNEQFF. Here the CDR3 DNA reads TGTGCCAGCAGCTTCTTATGGCGGGGGTACAATGAGCAGTTCTTC.

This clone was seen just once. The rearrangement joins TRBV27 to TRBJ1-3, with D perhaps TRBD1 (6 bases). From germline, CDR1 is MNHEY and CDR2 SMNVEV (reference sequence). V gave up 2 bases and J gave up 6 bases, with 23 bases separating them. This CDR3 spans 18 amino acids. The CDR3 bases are TGTGCCAGCAGTTTAAGATTCAGTAGGGACACTAATTTAAACACCATATATTTT. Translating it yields CASSLRFSRDTNLNTIYF.

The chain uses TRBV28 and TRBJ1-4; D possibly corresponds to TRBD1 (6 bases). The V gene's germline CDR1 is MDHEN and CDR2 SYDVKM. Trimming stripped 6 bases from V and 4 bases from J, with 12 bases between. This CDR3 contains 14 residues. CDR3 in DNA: TGTGCCAGCAGCGAAGGGACATATAATGAAAAACTGTTTTTT. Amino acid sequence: CASSEGTYNEKLFF.

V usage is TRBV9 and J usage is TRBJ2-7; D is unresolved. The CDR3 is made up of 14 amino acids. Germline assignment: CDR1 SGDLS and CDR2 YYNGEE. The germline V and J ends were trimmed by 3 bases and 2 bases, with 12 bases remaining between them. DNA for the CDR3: TGTGCCAGCAGCGCGACAAACTTACCCTACGAGCAGTACTTC. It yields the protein CASSATNLPYEQYF.

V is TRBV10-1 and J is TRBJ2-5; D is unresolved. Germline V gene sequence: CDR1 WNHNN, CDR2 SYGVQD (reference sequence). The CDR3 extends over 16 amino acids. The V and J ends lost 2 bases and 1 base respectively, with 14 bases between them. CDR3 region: CASSEVLGQGQETQYF. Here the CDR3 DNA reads TGCGCCAGCAGTGAGGTACTCGGCCAAGGCCAAGAGACCCAGTACTTC.

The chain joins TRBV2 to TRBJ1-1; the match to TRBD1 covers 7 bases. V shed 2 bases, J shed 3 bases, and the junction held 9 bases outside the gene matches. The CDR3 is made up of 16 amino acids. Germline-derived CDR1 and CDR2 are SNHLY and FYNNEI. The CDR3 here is CASSETAGGRDTEAFF. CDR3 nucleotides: TGTGCCAGCAGTGAAACGGCAGGGGGACGGGACACTGAAGCTTTCTTT.

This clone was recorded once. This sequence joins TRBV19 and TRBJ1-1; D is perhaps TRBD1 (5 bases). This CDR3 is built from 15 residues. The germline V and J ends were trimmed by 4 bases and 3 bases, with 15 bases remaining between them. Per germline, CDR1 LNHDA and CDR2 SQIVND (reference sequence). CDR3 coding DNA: TGTGCCAGTAGTAGACTAGCGGGAGGGGACACTGAAGCTTTCTTT. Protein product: CASSRLAGGDTEAFF.

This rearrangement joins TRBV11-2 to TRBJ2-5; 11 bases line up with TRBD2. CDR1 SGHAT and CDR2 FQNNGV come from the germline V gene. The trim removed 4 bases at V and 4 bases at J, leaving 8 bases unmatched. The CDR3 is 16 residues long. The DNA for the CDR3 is TGTGCCAGCAGCTACGTAGCGGGAGGGCCCGGAGAGACCCAGTACTTC. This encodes CASSYVAGGPGETQYF. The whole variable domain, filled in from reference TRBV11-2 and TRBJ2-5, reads EAGVAQSPRYKIIEKRQSVAFWCNPISGHATLYWYQQILGQGPKLLIQFQNNGVVDDSQLPKDRFSAERLKGVDSTLKIQPAKLEDSAVYLCASSYVAGGPGETQYFGPGTRLLVL.

The CDR3 sequence is CASSQVATGPVLYGYTF. DNA for the CDR3: TGTGCCAGCAGCCAAGTAGCGACAGGGCCGGTGCTCTATGGCTACACCTTC. The chain has TRBV14 and TRBJ1-2, with 7 bases identical to TRBD1. After removal of 1 base from V and 4 bases from J, the junction contained 12 bases not matched to a gene. This CDR3 has 17 amino acids. The germline V gene has CDR1 SGHDN and CDR2 FVKESK.

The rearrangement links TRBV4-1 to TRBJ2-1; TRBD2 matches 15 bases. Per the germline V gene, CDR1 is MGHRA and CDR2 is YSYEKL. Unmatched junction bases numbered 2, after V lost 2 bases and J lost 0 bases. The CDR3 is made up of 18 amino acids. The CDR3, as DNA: TGCGCCAGCAGCCAAACGGGACTAGCGGGAGGCTCCTACAATGAGCAGTTCTTC. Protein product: CASSQTGLAGGSYNEQFF.

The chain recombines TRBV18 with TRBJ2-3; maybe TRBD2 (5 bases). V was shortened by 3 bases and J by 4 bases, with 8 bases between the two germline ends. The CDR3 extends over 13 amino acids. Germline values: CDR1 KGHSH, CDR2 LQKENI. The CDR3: CASSPDGADTQYF. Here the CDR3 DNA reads TGTGCCAGCTCACCGGACGGGGCAGATACGCAGTATTTT.

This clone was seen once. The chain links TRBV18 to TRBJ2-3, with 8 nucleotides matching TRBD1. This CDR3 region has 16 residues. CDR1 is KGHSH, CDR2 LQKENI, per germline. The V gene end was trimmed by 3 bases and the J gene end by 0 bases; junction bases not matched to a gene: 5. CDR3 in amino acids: CASSPRDRFSTDTQYF. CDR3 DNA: TGTGCCAGCTCACCCCGGGACAGGTTCAGCACAGATACGCAGTATTTT.

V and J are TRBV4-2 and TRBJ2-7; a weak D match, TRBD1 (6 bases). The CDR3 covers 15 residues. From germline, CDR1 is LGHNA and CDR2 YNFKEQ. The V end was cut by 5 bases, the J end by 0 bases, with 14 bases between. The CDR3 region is CASSFKDRNSYEQYF. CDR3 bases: TGTGCCAGCAGCTTCAAAGACAGGAACTCCTACGAGCAGTACTTC.

CDR3 sequence (DNA): TGTGCCACTACACCCCTAAGCGGGCGCACAGATACGCAGTATTTT. Amino acid sequence: CATTPLSGRTDTQYF. The J gene is TRBJ2-3, the V gene TRBV25-1, with a weak D call TRBD2 (6 bases). The CDR3 contains 15 residues. Trimming cost V 10 bases and J 1 base, with 18 bases left between them. Germline-derived CDR1 and CDR2 are MGHDK and SYGVNS.

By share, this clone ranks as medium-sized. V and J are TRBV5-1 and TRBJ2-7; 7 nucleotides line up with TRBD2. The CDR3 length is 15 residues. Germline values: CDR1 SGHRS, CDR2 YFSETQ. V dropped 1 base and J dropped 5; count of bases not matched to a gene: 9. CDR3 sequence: CASSLYGRAQDEQYF. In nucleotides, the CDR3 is TGCGCCAGCAGCTTGTATGGGAGGGCCCAGGACGAGCAGTACTTC.

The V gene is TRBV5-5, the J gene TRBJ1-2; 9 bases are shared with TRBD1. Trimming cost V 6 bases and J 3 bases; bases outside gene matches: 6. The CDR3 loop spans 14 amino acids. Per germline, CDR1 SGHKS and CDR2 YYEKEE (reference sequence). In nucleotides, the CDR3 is TGTGCCAGCAACCCGGGACAGGGTGACTATGGCTACACCTTC. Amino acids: CASNPGQGDYGYTF.

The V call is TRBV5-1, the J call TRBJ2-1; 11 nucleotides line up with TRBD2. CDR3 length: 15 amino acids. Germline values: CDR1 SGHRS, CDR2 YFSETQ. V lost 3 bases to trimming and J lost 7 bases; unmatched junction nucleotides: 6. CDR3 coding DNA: TGCGCCAGCAGCTCGACTAGCGGGATGGTAAATGAGCAGTTCTTC. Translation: CASSSTSGMVNEQFF. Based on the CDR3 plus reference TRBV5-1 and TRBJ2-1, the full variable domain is KAGVTQTPRYLIKTRGQQVTLSCSPISGHRSVSWYQQTPGQGLQFLFEYFSETQRNKGNFPGRFSGRQFSNSRSEMNVSTLELGDSALYLCASSSTSGMVNEQFFGPGTRLTVL.

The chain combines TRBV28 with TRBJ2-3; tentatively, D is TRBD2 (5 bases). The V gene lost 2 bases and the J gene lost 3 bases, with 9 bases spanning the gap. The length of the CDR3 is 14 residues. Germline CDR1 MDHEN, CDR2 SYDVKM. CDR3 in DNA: TGTGCCAGCAGTTTAGGCGGGCTAACAGATACGCAGTATTTT. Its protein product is CASSLGGLTDTQYF.

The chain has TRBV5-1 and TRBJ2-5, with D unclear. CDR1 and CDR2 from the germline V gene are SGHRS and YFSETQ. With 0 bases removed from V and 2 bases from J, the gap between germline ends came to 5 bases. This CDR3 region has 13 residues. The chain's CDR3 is CASSLGVQETQYF. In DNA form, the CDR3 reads TGCGCCAGCAGCTTGGGAGTACAAGAGACCCAGTACTTC.